This is a list of T cell receptor beta chains from one sample in a study of blood T cell repertoires in COVID-19. Repertoires were generated with immunoSEQ multiplex PCR, while TCRdb's copy carries only in-frame clones and drops some. The sample carries some 220,000 clones, more than 75% recorded once. Source material: peripheral blood. Receptors were obtained from a human donor in a cohort sampled during active COVID-19. Each CDR3 is given with its conserved first and last residue. The D gene is left open where the match is weak. A clone size is listed for some rows: how often the clone was seen (once, few, many), or a class if it is expanded.

TGTGCCAGCAGGCATAGCGGCTACGAGCAGTACTTC	CASRHSGYEQYF	TRBV14	TRBJ2-7	-	-
TGTGCCAGCAGTTCCCCCGGGACAGGCAACTACGAGCAGTACTTC	CASSSPGTGNYEQYF	TRBV28	TRBJ2-7	TRBD1	few
TGTGCCAGCCAACCCGGCGGGGATGGTTCAATGAGCAAGTTCTTC	CASQPGGDGSMSKFF	TRBV19	TRBJ2-1	-	-
TGTGCCAGCAGCTGGGGGGGGGCAGAGAATAGCAATCAGCCCCAGCATTTT	CASSWGGAENSNQPQHF	TRBV7-8	TRBJ1-5	-	-
TGTGCCAGCAGCGTTAGTATTCGCTATGGCTACACCTTC	CASSVSIRYGYTF	TRBV6-5	TRBJ1-2	-	-
TGCGCCAGCAGCCCACAGGGAGTCGGCACTGAAGCTTTCTTT	CASSPQGVGTEAFF	TRBV5-1	TRBJ1-1	-	-
TGTGCCAGCAGCGGGACTAGCGGGGGCCTAAATGAGCAGTTCTTC	CASSGTSGGLNEQFF	TRBV9	TRBJ2-1	TRBD2	-
TGTGCCAGTAGTATACGGGAGTCGGACACTGAAGCTTTCTTT	CASSIRESDTEAFF	TRBV19	TRBJ1-1	-	-
TGTGCCAGCAGCTCGCGGGAGGGAGGGCCAAATACGCAGTATTTT	CASSSREGGPNTQYF	TRBV13	TRBJ2-3	TRBD2	-
TGCGCCAGCAGTGAGGGCGGTTATAGCAATCAGCCCCAGCATTTT	CASSEGGYSNQPQHF	TRBV10-1	TRBJ1-5	-	-
TGTGCCAGCTCCATCCAGGGGTTCCAAAACACCATATATTTT	CASSIQGFQNTIYF	TRBV19	TRBJ1-3	-	-
TGTGCCAGCAGCCCATTAGCGGGATTCAAGAATGAGCAGTTCTTC	CASSPLAGFKNEQFF	TRBV14	TRBJ2-1	TRBD2	-
TGTGCCCGACGCAGGGGGAACACTGAAGCTTTCTTT	CARRRGNTEAFF	TRBV30	TRBJ1-1	-	-
TGCGCCAGCAGCCAAGATCGCGGGACAGGGGACGAGCAGTACTTC	CASSQDRGTGDEQYF	TRBV4-3	TRBJ2-7	TRBD1	-
TGTGCCAGCAGCTTAGGCGGCGGGATGAGCTACGAGCAGTACTTC	CASSLGGGMSYEQYF	TRBV7-9	TRBJ2-7	-	-
TGCGCCAGCAGCTTGGGGACAGTTGGAAACACCATATATTTT	CASSLGTVGNTIYF	TRBV5-1	TRBJ1-3	-	-
TGCGCCAGCAGCCATGCCGTAGAGGGCTATGGCTACACCTTC	CASSHAVEGYGYTF	TRBV4-3	TRBJ1-2	-	-
TGTGCCAGCAGCTTGGCCGGGACAGGGGATTACGAGCAGTACTTC	CASSLAGTGDYEQYF	TRBV7-2	TRBJ2-7	TRBD1	once